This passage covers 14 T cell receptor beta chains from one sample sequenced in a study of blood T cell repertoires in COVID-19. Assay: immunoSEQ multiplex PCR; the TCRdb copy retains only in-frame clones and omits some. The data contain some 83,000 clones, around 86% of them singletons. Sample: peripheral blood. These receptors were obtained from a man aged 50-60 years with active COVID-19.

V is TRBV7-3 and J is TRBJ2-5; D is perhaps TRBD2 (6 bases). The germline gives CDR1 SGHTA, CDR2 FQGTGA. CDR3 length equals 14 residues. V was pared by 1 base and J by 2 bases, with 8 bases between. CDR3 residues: CASSLMGGQETQYF. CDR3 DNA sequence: TGTGCCAGCAGCTTAATGGGGGGTCAAGAGACCCAGTACTTC.

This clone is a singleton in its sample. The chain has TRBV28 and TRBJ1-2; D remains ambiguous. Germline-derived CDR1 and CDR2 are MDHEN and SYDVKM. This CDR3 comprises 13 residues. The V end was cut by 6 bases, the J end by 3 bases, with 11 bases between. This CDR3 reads CASSSGFDYGYTF. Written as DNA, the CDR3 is TGTGCCAGCAGCTCGGGGTTCGACTATGGCTACACCTTC.

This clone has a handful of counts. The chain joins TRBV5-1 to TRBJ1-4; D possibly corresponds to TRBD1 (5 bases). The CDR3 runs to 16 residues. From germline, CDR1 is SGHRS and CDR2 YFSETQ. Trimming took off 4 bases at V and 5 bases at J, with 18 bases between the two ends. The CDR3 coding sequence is TGCGCCAGCAGCGCGGGGGGAGGGCTACAGAATGAAAAACTGTTTTTT. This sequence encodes CASSAGGGLQNEKLFF.

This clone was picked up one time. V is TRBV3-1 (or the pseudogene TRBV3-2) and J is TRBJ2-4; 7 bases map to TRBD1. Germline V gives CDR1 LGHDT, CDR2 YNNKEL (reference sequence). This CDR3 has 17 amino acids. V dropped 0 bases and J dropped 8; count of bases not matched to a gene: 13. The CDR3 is CASSQEFSGTASDIQYF. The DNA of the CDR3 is TGTGCCAGCAGCCAAGAGTTTTCGGGGACAGCCTCGGACATTCAGTACTTC.

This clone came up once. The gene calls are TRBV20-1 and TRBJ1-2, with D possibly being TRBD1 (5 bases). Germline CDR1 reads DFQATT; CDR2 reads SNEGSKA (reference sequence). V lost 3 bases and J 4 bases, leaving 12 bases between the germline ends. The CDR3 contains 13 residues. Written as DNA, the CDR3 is TGCAGTGCTAGTCGCGGGACTCTCTATGGCTACACCTTC. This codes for CSASRGTLYGYTF.

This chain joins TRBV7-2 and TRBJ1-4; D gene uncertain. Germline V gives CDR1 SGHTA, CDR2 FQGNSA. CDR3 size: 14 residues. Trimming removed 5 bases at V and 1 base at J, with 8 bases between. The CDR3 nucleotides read TGTGCCAGCAGCCTGGCCAGAACTAATGAAAAACTGTTTTTT. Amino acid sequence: CASSLARTNEKLFF.

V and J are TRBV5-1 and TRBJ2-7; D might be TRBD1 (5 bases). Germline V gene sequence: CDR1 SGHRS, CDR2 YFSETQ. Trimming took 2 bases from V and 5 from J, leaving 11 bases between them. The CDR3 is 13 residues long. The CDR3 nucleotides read TGCGCCAGCAGCTTTAAGGGGCCCCACGAGCAGTACTTC. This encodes CASSFKGPHEQYF. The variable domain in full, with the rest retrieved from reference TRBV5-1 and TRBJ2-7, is KAGVTQTPRYLIKTRGQQVTLSCSPISGHRSVSWYQQTPGQGLQFLFEYFSETQRNKGNFPGRFSGRQFSNSRSEMNVSTLELGDSALYLCASSFKGPHEQYFGPGTRLTVT.

The CDR3 sequence: CASRQGGGQPQHF. The CDR3 nucleotides read TGTGCCAGCCGACAGGGGGGAGGGCAGCCCCAGCATTTT. V is TRBV6-5 and J is TRBJ1-5; 9 bases are shared with TRBD1. V lost 8 bases and J lost 7; bases outside the gene matches: 6. CDR1 is MNHEY and CDR2 is SVGAGI in the germline V gene. CDR3 length: 13 residues.

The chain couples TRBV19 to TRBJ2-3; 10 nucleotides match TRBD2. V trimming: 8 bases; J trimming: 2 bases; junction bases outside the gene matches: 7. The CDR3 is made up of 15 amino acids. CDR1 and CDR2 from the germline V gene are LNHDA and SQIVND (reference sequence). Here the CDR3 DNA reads TGTGCCAGTGCCCGACTAGCGGGTTCCACAGATACGCAGTATTTT. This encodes CASARLAGSTDTQYF.

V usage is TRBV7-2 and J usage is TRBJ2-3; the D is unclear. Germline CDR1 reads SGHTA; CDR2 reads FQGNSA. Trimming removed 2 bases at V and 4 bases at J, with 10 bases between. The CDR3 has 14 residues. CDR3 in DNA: TGTGCCAGCAGCTTACTCTACGCGGCAGATACGCAGTATTTT. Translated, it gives CASSLLYAADTQYF.

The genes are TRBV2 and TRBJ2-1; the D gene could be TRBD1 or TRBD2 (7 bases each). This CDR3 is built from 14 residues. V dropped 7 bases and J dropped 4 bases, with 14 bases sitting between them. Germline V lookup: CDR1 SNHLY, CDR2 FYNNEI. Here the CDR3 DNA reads TGTGCCAGCAATCAAGCGGGACAGTACAATGAGCAGTTCTTC. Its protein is CASNQAGQYNEQFF. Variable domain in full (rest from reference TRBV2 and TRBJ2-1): EPEVTQTPSHQVTQMGQEVILRCVPISNHLYFYWYRQILGQKVEFLVSFYNNEISEKSEIFDDQFSVERPDGSNFTLKIRSTKLEDSAMYFCASNQAGQYNEQFFGPGTRLTVL.

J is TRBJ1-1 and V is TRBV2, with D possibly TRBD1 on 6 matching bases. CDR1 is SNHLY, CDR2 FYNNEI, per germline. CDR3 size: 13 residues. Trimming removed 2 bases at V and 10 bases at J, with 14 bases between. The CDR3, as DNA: TGTGCCAGCAGTGAATTTGAGACAGGTTTAGCTTTCTTT. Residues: CASSEFETGLAFF.

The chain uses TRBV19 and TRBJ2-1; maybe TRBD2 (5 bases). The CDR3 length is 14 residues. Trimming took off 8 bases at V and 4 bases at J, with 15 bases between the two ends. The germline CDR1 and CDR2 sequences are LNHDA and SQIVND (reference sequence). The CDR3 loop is CASSLSGSYNEQFF. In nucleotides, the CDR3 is TGTGCCAGTTCCTTAAGCGGATCTTACAATGAGCAGTTCTTC.

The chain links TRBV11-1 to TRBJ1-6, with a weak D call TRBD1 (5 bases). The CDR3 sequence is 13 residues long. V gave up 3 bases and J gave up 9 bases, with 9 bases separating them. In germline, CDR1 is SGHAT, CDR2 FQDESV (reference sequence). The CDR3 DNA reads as TGTGCCAGCAGCTTCAGGGAAGGTTCACCCCTCCACTTT. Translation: CASSFREGSPLHF.